This entry lists 14 T cell receptor beta chains sequenced from one sample in a study of T cell responses to AZD1222 COVID-19 vaccine. Libraries were prepared by immunoSEQ multiplex PCR; TCRdb keeps only in-frame clonotypes and omits some of them. This table has 150,000 to 200,000 clones, 75% to 90% appearing once. The source material was peripheral blood, sampled on day 0 of AZD1222 vaccination. The source is an adult in good health.

The chain couples TRBV4-1 to TRBJ1-6; TRBD1 might be the D (5 bases). Trimming pared 1 base from V and 3 bases from J, leaving 13 bases between. The germline CDR1 and CDR2 sequences are MGHRA and YSYEKL. The CDR3 length is 17 residues. The CDR3 DNA reads as TGCGCCAGCAGCCAAGGAGGTGGCGGGGGCTATAATTCACCCCTCCACTTT. Its translation: CASSQGGGGGYNSPLHF.

V is TRBV6-4 and J is TRBJ2-1; TRBD1 matches 12 bases. The germline CDR1 and CDR2 sequences are MRHNA and SNTAGT. Losses at the gene ends were 6 bases for V and 6 bases for J; bases not matched to a gene: 6. CDR3 size: 15 residues. The CDR3 here is CASSRDRGLSNEQFF. In DNA, the CDR3 is TGTGCCAGCAGCCGGGACAGGGGGCTTTCCAATGAGCAGTTCTTC.

The chain is built from TRBV7-9 and TRBJ1-1, with D uncertain. Trimming left V 1 base short and J 1 base short, with 13 bases between. This CDR3 contains 16 residues. Looked up from germline, CDR1 is SEHNR and CDR2 is FQNEAQ (reference sequence). For the CDR3, the DNA is TGTGCCAGCAGCTTAGAATATACGAGCCCGAACACTGAAGCTTTCTTT. Translation: CASSLEYTSPNTEAFF.

This sequence joins TRBV27 and TRBJ1-2; no clear D. The CDR3 is 11 residues long. Trimming removed 10 bases from V and 8 bases from J, with 14 bases in between. The germline gives CDR1 MNHEY, CDR2 SMNVEV (reference sequence). CDR3 in amino acids: CATPGPEGYTF. The CDR3 DNA reads as TGTGCCACCCCAGGACCCGAAGGCTACACCTTC.

V gene TRBV15 combines with J gene TRBJ2-7; the D gene is possibly TRBD1 (5 bases). Germline assignment: CDR1 LNHNV and CDR2 YYDKDF (reference sequence). There are 15 residues in the CDR3. Trimming cost V 0 bases and J 0 bases, with 9 bases left between them. The CDR3 sequence: CATSRETEPSYEQYF. CDR3 coding DNA: TGTGCCACCAGCAGAGAGACAGAGCCCTCCTACGAGCAGTACTTC.

V gene TRBV7-8 combines with J gene TRBJ2-7, with 7 bases fitting TRBD1. After removal of 1 base from V and 2 bases from J, the junction contained 8 bases not matched to a gene. CDR1 and CDR2 from the germline V gene are SGHVS and FQNEAQ. The length of the CDR3 is 16 residues. The CDR3 is CASSLENRGVAYEQYF. The CDR3 DNA follows: TGTGCCAGCAGCTTAGAAAACAGGGGTGTTGCCTACGAGCAGTACTTC.

The V gene is TRBV2, the J gene TRBJ2-7; 7 positions agree with TRBD2. Germline loops: CDR1 SNHLY, CDR2 FYNNEI. The CDR3 runs 12 residues. The junction had 8 bases not matched to a gene; V was cut back by 11 bases and J by 4 bases. The CDR3, as DNA: TGTGCCGGGGGGGGGACTCGGTACGAGCAGTACTTC. Residues: CAGGGTRYEQYF. Drawing the rest from reference TRBV2 and TRBJ2-7, the complete variable domain is EPEVTQTPSHQVTQMGQEVILRCVPISNHLYFYWYRQILGQKVEFLVSFYNNEISEKSEIFDDQFSVERPDGSNFTLKIRSTKLEDSAMYFCAGGGTRYEQYFGPGTRLTVT.

V usage is TRBV6-2 or TRBV6-3 and J usage is TRBJ2-7, with TRBD1 identical over 7 bases. Unmatched junction bases numbered 6, after V lost 2 bases and J lost 5 bases. Germline V lookup: CDR1 MNHEY, CDR2 SVGEGT. The CDR3 spans 14 residues. CDR3 residues: CASSYPTGSNEQYF. The CDR3 coding sequence is TGTGCCAGCAGTTACCCGACAGGGAGTAACGAGCAGTACTTC.

The V call is TRBV6-5, the J call TRBJ2-7, with D possibly TRBD1 on 6 matching bases. Germline assignment: CDR1 MNHEY and CDR2 SVGAGI. V lost 7 bases and J lost 4, with 17 bases in between. This CDR3 has 14 residues. In DNA, the CDR3 is TGTGCCAGCAAGAAAGGACAGAGGCGATACGAGCAGTACTTC. Residues: CASKKGQRRYEQYF.

This chain links TRBV10-2 with TRBJ1-2; 7 bases align to TRBD1. CDR3 length: 15 residues. V shed 5 bases, J shed 5 bases, and the junction held 11 bases outside the gene matches. In germline, CDR1 is WSHSY, CDR2 SAAADI. The CDR3 spells CASSTQLTGNYGYTF. CDR3 DNA: TGCGCCAGCAGTACCCAATTGACAGGGAATTATGGCTACACCTTC.

The genes are TRBV6-5 and TRBJ2-7, with D tentatively TRBD1 or TRBD2 (5 bases each). CDR1 is MNHEY and CDR2 is SVGAGI in the germline V gene. This CDR3 is built from 16 residues. Trimming stripped 2 bases from V and 0 bases from J, with 14 bases between. The CDR3 loop reads CASSYGLGTDSYEQYF. The CDR3 nucleotides read TGTGCCAGCAGTTACGGTCTTGGGACGGACTCCTACGAGCAGTACTTC.

This clone was observed once. The chain joins TRBV10-2 to TRBJ1-4; no clear D. Germline-derived CDR1 and CDR2 are WSHSY and SAAADI. The CDR3 is 14 residues long. V shed 3 bases and J shed 3 bases, with 8 bases lying between them. The DNA of the CDR3 is TGCGCCAGCAGTGATTACAGTCCTAATGAAAAACTGTTTTTT. Amino acid sequence: CASSDYSPNEKLFF.

The chain employs TRBV2 and TRBJ2-7; the D gene is possibly TRBD1 (6 bases). Trimming removed 4 bases at V and 3 bases at J, with 13 bases between. Germline CDR1 reads SNHLY; CDR2 reads FYNNEI. There are 14 residues in the CDR3. CDR3 sequence (DNA): TGTGCCAGCAGTGTAGGAACAGGGAACTACGAGCAGTACTTC. Protein product: CASSVGTGNYEQYF.

The gene calls are TRBV9 and TRBJ2-1; D is unresolved. The CDR3 extends over 15 amino acids. V lost 4 bases, J lost 2 bases, and 13 bases lay in between. Per the germline V gene, CDR1 is SGDLS and CDR2 is YYNGEE. The CDR3 sequence: CASSPRSLAYNEQFF. The CDR3 region has the DNA TGTGCCAGCAGCCCCCGGAGTCTTGCCTACAATGAGCAGTTCTTC.